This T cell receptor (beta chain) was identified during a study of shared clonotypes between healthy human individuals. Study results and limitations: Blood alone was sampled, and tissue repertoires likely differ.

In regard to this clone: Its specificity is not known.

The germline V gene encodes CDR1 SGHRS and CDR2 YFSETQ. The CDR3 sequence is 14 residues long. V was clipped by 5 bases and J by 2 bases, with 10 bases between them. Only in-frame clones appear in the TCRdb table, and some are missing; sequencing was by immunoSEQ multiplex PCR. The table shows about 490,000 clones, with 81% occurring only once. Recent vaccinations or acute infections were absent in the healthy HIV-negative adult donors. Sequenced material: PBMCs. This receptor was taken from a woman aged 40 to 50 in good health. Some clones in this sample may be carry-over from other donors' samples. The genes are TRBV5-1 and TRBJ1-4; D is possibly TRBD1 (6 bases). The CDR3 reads CASRPGVTNEKLFF. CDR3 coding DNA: TGCGCCAGCAGGCCAGGGGTTACTAATGAAAAACTGTTTTTT.